This T cell receptor (beta chain) was recovered during a study of blood T cell repertoires in COVID-19. The overall study: Sites across the United States, Italy and Spain contributed samples from acute and convalescent COVID-19. Nucleic acid was either cDNA or gDNA, and it came from T cells, B-cell-depleted T cells, or PBMCs.

With V trimmed by 3 bases and J by 8 bases, 7 bases remained unmatched. Germline assignment: CDR1 MDHEN and CDR2 SYDVKM. CDR3 length: 15 residues. This clone was found a few times. In the authors' workflow: Estimated nucleated cell counts came from reference gene primer amplification. Assay used: immunoSEQ multiplex PCR; TCRdb lists only in-frame clones, some missing. The V and J calls and clone size are taken from that table; D and trimming were inferred from the DNA. Among about 82,000 clones, 80% were seen once, and the ten largest hold more than 10%. The TCR sequence derives from a woman in her thirties or forties with active or convalescent COVID-19. The rearrangement joins TRBV28 to TRBJ1-6; 7 positions agree with TRBD1. The sequencing sample was made of peripheral blood. As DNA, the CDR3 is TGTGCCAGCAGTTTTTACGGGACAGCCGATTCACCCCTCCACTTT. This codes for CASSFYGTADSPLHF.